Below are 29 T cell receptor beta chains sequenced from a single sample in a study of blood T cell repertoires in COVID-19. Profiling relied on immunoSEQ multiplex PCR, and the TCRdb table lists in-frame clones only, not all of them. The sample includes approximately 300,000 clones, 85% to 95% of them seen just once. The material sequenced was PBMCs or T cells enriched from blood (not recorded which). These receptors all come from a woman in her thirties who had been exposed to COVID-19.

This clone was seen a single time. The genes are TRBV19 and TRBJ2-1, with a weak D call TRBD2 (6 bases). The CDR3 is 17 amino acids. V lost 3 bases to trimming and J lost 4 bases, with 19 bases between them. Germline-derived CDR1 and CDR2 are LNHDA and SQIVND (reference sequence). The DNA of the CDR3 is TGTGCCAGTAGTATTGGCACCGGCACTAGCTTTTACAATGAGCAGTTCTTC. This sequence encodes CASSIGTGTSFYNEQFF.

The chain carries TRBV4-1 and TRBJ2-7, with no clear D. This CDR3 region has 13 residues. Germline loops: CDR1 MGHRA, CDR2 YSYEKL. With 0 bases removed from V and 3 bases from J, the gap between germline ends came to 6 bases. CDR3 nucleotide sequence: TGCGCCAGCAGCCAAGATTCAGGCTACGAGCAGTACTTC. This translates into CASSQDSGYEQYF.

The J gene is TRBJ1-4, the V gene TRBV7-2; 8 bases are a match to TRBD1. Germline CDR1 and CDR2: SGHTA and FQGNSA. The V gene end was trimmed by 7 bases and the J gene end by 8 bases; junction bases not matched to a gene: 15. The CDR3 length is 16 residues. The CDR3 protein is CASTSFSTGVGEKLFF. CDR3 DNA: TGTGCCAGCACCTCCTTCTCGACAGGGGTGGGGGAAAAACTGTTTTTT.

The chain has TRBV6-5 and TRBJ1-3, with unresolved D. Trimming pared 8 bases from V and 2 bases from J, leaving 7 bases between. Germline values: CDR1 MNHEY, CDR2 SVGAGI. The CDR3 length is 12 residues. The CDR3 loop is CASLKPGNTIYF. In DNA, the CDR3 is TGTGCCAGCCTAAAACCTGGAAACACCATATATTTT.

The chain uses TRBV11-2 and TRBJ1-1, with D unresolved. Germline V gene lookup returns CDR1 SGHAT and CDR2 FQNNGV. Trimming cost V 0 bases and J 5 bases, with 10 bases left between them. The length of the CDR3 is 14 residues. DNA of the CDR3: TGTGCCAGCAGCTTAGACCCGGGGTATACTGAAGCTTTCTTT. Its translation: CASSLDPGYTEAFF.

The chain combines TRBV7-9 with TRBJ2-3; D is perhaps TRBD1 (5 bases). CDR3 length: 15 amino acids. Trimming shortened V by 8 bases and J by 0 bases, and 15 bases separated the two germline ends. Germline CDR1 SEHNR, CDR2 FQNEAQ (reference sequence). CDR3 loop: CASHTGATSTDTQYF. CDR3 coding DNA: TGTGCCAGCCACACTGGGGCCACAAGCACAGATACGCAGTATTTT.

The chain couples TRBV12-3 or TRBV12-4 to TRBJ1-2; D is unresolved. The CDR3 has 13 amino acids. V lost 3 bases and J lost 1, with 6 bases in between. CDR3 nucleotides: TGTGCCAGCAGTTTCTCGGTTAACTATGGCTACACCTTC. It specifies CASSFSVNYGYTF.

The gene calls are TRBV7-8 and TRBJ1-4, with 8 bases lining up with TRBD1. J lost 7 bases, V lost 2 bases, and 9 bases had no gene match. The CDR3 consists of 16 residues. Germline V gives CDR1 SGHVS, CDR2 FQNEAQ. CDR3 sequence (DNA): TGTGCCAGCAGCTTAACCTCAGGGGGCAGTGGTGAAAAACTGTTTTTT. It codes for CASSLTSGGSGEKLFF.

V usage is TRBV20-1 and J usage is TRBJ2-1; a possible D gene is TRBD2 (5 bases). CDR1 and CDR2 (germline): DFQATT, SNEGSKA (reference sequence). Trimming removed 1 base at V and 10 bases at J, with 8 bases between. The CDR3 spans 11 residues. The CDR3 DNA is TGCAGTGCTAGAGCTCCGGGAGAGCAGTTCTTC. It translates to CSARAPGEQFF.

V and J are TRBV11-2 and TRBJ2-5; 8 bases match TRBD2. The V gene end was trimmed by 11 bases and the J gene end by 6 bases; junction bases not matched to a gene: 11. This CDR3 spans 13 amino acids. Germline V gene lookup returns CDR1 SGHAT and CDR2 FQNNGV. The chain's CDR3 is CASCSGAGKTQYF. DNA for the CDR3: TGTGCCTCTTGTAGCGGGGCCGGGAAGACCCAGTACTTC.

The chain joins TRBV19 to TRBJ2-7, with 8 bases that match TRBD1. The J segment lost 7 bases and the V segment lost 2 bases, leaving 4 bases of the junction unmatched. CDR3 length: 13 residues. The V gene's germline CDR1 is LNHDA and CDR2 SQIVND (reference sequence). The CDR3 is CASSIPGGWEQYF. CDR3 DNA sequence: TGTGCCAGTAGTATACCAGGGGGCTGGGAGCAGTACTTC.

As concerns this clone: A junction boundary mismatches the germline segment, possibly from a read error. This rearrangement joins TRBV3-1 (or the pseudogene TRBV3-2) to TRBJ1-4, with D tentatively TRBD1 (5 bases). CDR1 and CDR2 (germline): LGHDT, YNNKEL (reference sequence). The CDR3 sequence is 10 residues long. In nucleotides, the CDR3 is TGTGCCAGCAGCTTACAGGCCAAGCTTTTT. It specifies CASSLQAKLF.

The rearrangement uses TRBV7-6 and TRBJ2-2; D might be TRBD1 (6 bases). The germline gives CDR1 SGHVS, CDR2 FNYEAQ. The V and J ends lost 5 bases and 7 bases respectively, with 14 bases between them. This CDR3 has 14 amino acids. DNA for the CDR3: TGTGCCAGCAGCCCGGGACATGCGAACGGGGAGCTGTTTTTT. It translates to CASSPGHANGELFF.

J is TRBJ1-5 and V is TRBV5-5; tentative D call: TRBD1 (6 bases). V was clipped by 4 bases and J by 4 bases, with 21 bases between them. CDR3 length: 17 amino acids. Per the germline V gene, CDR1 is SGHKS and CDR2 is YYEKEE (reference sequence). Here the CDR3 reads CASSPERGAPDNQPQHF. CDR3 nucleotide sequence: TGTGCCAGCAGCCCCGAACGGGGGGCGCCGGATAATCAGCCCCAGCATTTT.

The rearrangement links TRBV7-9 to TRBJ1-1; D perhaps matches TRBD1 (6 bases). The CDR3 contains 14 residues. Trimming took 5 bases from V and 4 from J, leaving 14 bases between them. Looked up from germline, CDR1 is SEHNR and CDR2 is FQNEAQ (reference sequence). CDR3 in DNA: TGTGCCAGCAGCCCCCAGGGAGGGGGCACTGAAGCTTTCTTT. Encoded protein: CASSPQGGGTEAFF.

This clone was counted a single time. The V call is TRBV9, the J call TRBJ1-4; 7 nucleotides align to TRBD1. With 4 bases clipped from V and 3 bases from J, the junction kept 9 bases outside the gene matches. The CDR3 is made up of 16 amino acids. Germline CDR1 and CDR2: SGDLS and YYNGEE. The CDR3 DNA sequence: TGTGCCAGCAGCCCCCTATTGACAGGGCCTAATGAAAAACTGTTTTTT. Amino acids: CASSPLLTGPNEKLFF.

This clone occurred a few times. The chain has TRBV19 and TRBJ2-7; the match to TRBD2 covers 8 bases. J gave up 3 bases and V 3 bases, and 10 bases lay outside the gene matches. Germline CDR1 and CDR2: LNHDA and SQIVND (reference sequence). CDR3 length equals 16 residues. In DNA form, the CDR3 reads TGTGCCAGTAGTATTAGTAGCGGGACTTATATCTACGAGCAGTACTTC. The encoded protein is CASSISSGTYIYEQYF. Based on the CDR3 plus reference TRBV19 and TRBJ2-7, the full variable domain is DGGITQSPKYLFRKEGQNVTLSCEQNLNHDAMYWYRQDPGQGLRLIYYSQIVNDFQKGDIAEGYSVSREKKESFPLTVTSAQKNPTAFYLCASSISSGTYIYEQYFGPGTRLTVT.

This chain links TRBV10-3 with TRBJ1-4; 10 bases match TRBD1. V lost 4 bases, J lost 7 bases, and 6 bases stayed unmatched. CDR3 length equals 15 residues. From germline, CDR1 is ENHRY and CDR2 SYGVKD. CDR3 amino acids: CAISATGDRGEKLFF. In DNA, the CDR3 is TGTGCCATCAGTGCGACAGGGGACAGGGGTGAAAAACTGTTTTTT.

The genes are TRBV7-2 and TRBJ1-6; TRBD1 matches at 11 bases. The CDR3 spans 16 residues. CDR1 SGHTA and CDR2 FQGNSA come from the germline V gene. J lost 6 bases, V lost 4 bases, and 5 bases had no gene match. CDR3 protein: CASSSWTGGGNSPLHF. Here the CDR3 DNA reads TGTGCCAGCAGCTCCTGGACAGGGGGCGGTAATTCACCCCTCCACTTT. The full variable domain, with the rest looked up from reference TRBV7-2 and TRBJ1-6, is GAGVSQSPSNKVTEKGKDVELRCDPISGHTALYWYRQSLGQGLEFLIYFQGNSAPDKSGLPSDRFSAERTGGSVSTLTIQRTQQEDSAVYLCASSSWTGGGNSPLHFGNGTRLTVT.

V usage is TRBV15 and J usage is TRBJ1-6, with 8 bases that match TRBD1. Germline-derived CDR1 and CDR2 are LNHNV and YYDKDF (reference sequence). With V trimmed by 1 base and J by 6 bases, 11 bases remained unmatched. CDR3 length: 18 residues. The CDR3 spells CATSRAIAGGAFNSPLHF. In DNA, the CDR3 is TGTGCCACCAGCAGAGCTATCGCAGGGGGCGCATTTAATTCACCCCTCCACTTT.

V gene TRBV10-3 combines with J gene TRBJ2-5; D is unclear. This CDR3 contains 11 residues. The V end was cut by 2 bases, the J end by 5 bases, with 3 bases between. Germline V gives CDR1 ENHRY, CDR2 SYGVKD. The CDR3 region is CAISERETQYF. Written as DNA, the CDR3 is TGTGCCATCAGTGAGCGGGAGACCCAGTACTTC.

Comments on this clone: At one end the junction does not follow the germline gene, possibly because of a read error. The rearrangement links TRBV2 to TRBJ2-7; 7 bases map to TRBD1. The CDR3 extends over 12 amino acids. Germline V gives CDR1 SNHLY, CDR2 FYNNEI. The CDR3 DNA is TGTGCCAGCAGTGAAGACAGGGGCCGCCGTTCGTTC. This codes for CASSEDRGRRSF.

Only a few counts were recorded for this clone. The V gene is TRBV5-4, the J gene TRBJ2-2, with a possible D match to TRBD1 (6 bases). CDR1 is SGHNT, CDR2 YYREEE, per germline (reference sequence). The V gene lost 4 bases and the J gene lost 6 bases, with 10 bases spanning the gap. The CDR3 sequence is 13 residues long. Written as DNA, the CDR3 is TGTGCCAGCAGCCCAGGGGAACCCGGGGAGCTGTTTTTT. Translated: CASSPGEPGELFF.

The J gene is TRBJ1-6, the V gene TRBV5-4; D might be TRBD1 (6 bases). This CDR3 region has 14 residues. Deletions cut 4 bases from V and 7 bases from J, with 12 bases between. The germline CDR1 and CDR2 sequences are SGHNT and YYREEE (reference sequence). The CDR3 DNA reads TGTGCCAGCAGCCCGGGACACTGGAATTCACCCCTCCACTTT. It is translated as CASSPGHWNSPLHF.

The genes are TRBV3-1 (or the pseudogene TRBV3-2) and TRBJ1-1; D unresolved. V was trimmed by 5 bases and J by 8 bases, leaving 9 bases between them. In germline, CDR1 is LGHDT, CDR2 YNNKEL (reference sequence). This CDR3 is 11 amino acids long. CDR3 coding DNA: TGTGCCAGCAGCTATTCAGGCGAAGCTTTCTTT. It codes for CASSYSGEAFF.

This clone was seen only once. This chain connects TRBV4-1 to TRBJ2-7; 11 bases fit TRBD2. V shed 0 bases and J 1 base; nucleotides not matched to a gene: 2. Germline-derived CDR1 and CDR2 are MGHRA and YSYEKL. CDR3 length: 16 residues. The CDR3 DNA follows: TGCGCCAGCAGCCAAGAGGTAGCGGGGGGGTCCTACGAGCAGTACTTC. Translating gives CASSQEVAGGSYEQYF.

The DNA for the CDR3 is TGTGCCAGCAGCCAAGGGACGGACAGGGGGCGGTACTATGGCTACACCTTC. This translates into CASSQGTDRGRYYGYTF. The J gene is TRBJ1-2, the V gene TRBV3-1 (or the pseudogene TRBV3-2); TRBD1 matches at 11 bases. V was pared by 1 base and J by 3 bases, with 7 bases of the junction left unmatched. Germline lookup yields CDR1 LGHDT and CDR2 YNNKEL (reference sequence). This CDR3 is built from 17 residues.

This sequence joins TRBV15 and TRBJ2-2, with a tentative D call TRBD1 (5 bases). The V and J ends lost 6 bases and 5 bases respectively, with 10 bases between them. Germline loops: CDR1 LNHNV, CDR2 YYDKDF (reference sequence). CDR3 size: 13 residues. For the CDR3, the DNA is TGTGCCACCAGAGGGGCTGGGACCGGGGAGCTGTTTTTT. Its translation is CATRGAGTGELFF. The whole variable domain, remainder taken from reference TRBV15 and TRBJ2-2, is DAMVIQNPRYQVTQFGKPVTLSCSQTLNHNVMYWYQQKSSQAPKLLFHYYDKDFNNEADTPDNFQSRRPNTSFCFLDIRSPGLGDTAMYLCATRGAGTGELFFGEGSRLTVL.

The chain carries TRBV3-1 (or the pseudogene TRBV3-2) and TRBJ1-1; TRBD1 is a possible D gene (5 bases). The V gene's germline CDR1 is LGHDT and CDR2 YNNKEL (reference sequence). The V end lost 1 base, the J end lost 11 bases, and 20 bases lay between the germline ends. CDR3 size: 15 residues. CDR3 in DNA: TGTGCCAGCAGCCAAGGGACGGGACTCTCCCTCTGGGCTTTCTTT. Protein product: CASSQGTGLSLWAFF.